This record concerns one TCR beta chain sequence. This sample is drawn from a study of control samples from healthy donors and cancer patients. Method: immunoSEQ multiplex PCR; TCRdb's copy keeps in-frame clones and lacks some. Altogether 150,000 to 200,000 clones are present, around 93% being singletons, with the ten largest covering roughly 4.3%. The V gene's germline CDR1 is SGHTA and CDR2 FQGNSA. The ends lost 1 base at V and 6 bases at J; junction bases unmatched: 0. This CDR3 is 13 amino acids long. The sequence came from a woman aged 55 to 70 in good health. The V gene is TRBV7-2, the J gene TRBJ2-3; 8 positions match TRBD2. Sequenced material: blood. CDR3 in amino acids: CASSLGGRDTQYF. The CDR3 DNA is TGTGCCAGCAGCTTAGGCGGGAGGGATACGCAGTATTTT.